This TCR beta chain was identified during a study of T cell responses to AZD1222 COVID-19 vaccine. Whole-study findings and limits: Vaccine-associated CD4 TCRs spanned spike, dominant at 160-218 and 743-854.

This clone was picked up one time. Antigen: not known. Trimming removed 4 bases from V and 7 bases from J; junction bases left unmatched: 7. The CDR3 runs to 15 residues. CDR1 is LNHDA and CDR2 is SQIVND in the germline V gene (reference sequence). TCRdb's copy holds only in-frame clones and misses some; the assay was immunoSEQ multiplex PCR. The table lists fewer than 150,000 clones, around 83% of them singletons, with around 17% in the top ten. Sequenced here: peripheral blood, sampled 28 days after the second AZD1222 dose. J is TRBJ1-6 and V is TRBV19; 7 nucleotides match TRBD1. The sequence came from an adult who received the AZD1222 COVID-19 vaccine. Here the CDR3 reads CASSSTGTVNSPLHF. In DNA form, the CDR3 reads TGTGCCAGTAGTAGCACCGGGACAGTCAATTCACCCCTCCACTTT. Variable domain in full (rest from reference TRBV19 and TRBJ1-6): DGGITQSPKYLFRKEGQNVTLSCEQNLNHDAMYWYRQDPGQGLRLIYYSQIVNDFQKGDIAEGYSVSREKKESFPLTVTSAQKNPTAFYLCASSSTGTVNSPLHFGNGTRLTVT.